Sequencing of this T cell receptor beta chain was carried out in a study of tumor-infiltrating lymphocytes in localized non-small cell lung cancer. TCRdb's table, derived via immunoSEQ multiplex PCR, lists solely in-frame clones and lacks some. The data show more than 9,500 clones, 65% to 85% seen once. This CDR3 contains 12 residues. The rearrangement links TRBV21-1 to TRBJ2-7; the table's TRBD2 call for D was not verified on the DNA. TRBV21-1 counts as a pseudogene. Sequenced sample: lung tumor tissue. The receptor was derived from a human donor with non-small cell lung cancer. CDR3: CASSPAIGEQYF. DNA for the CDR3: TGTGCCAGCAGCCCTGCCATCGGCGAGCAGTACTTC.